A selection of T cell receptor beta chains follows, all from one sample in a study of CXCR3-negative and CXCR3-positive naive CD8 T cells. TCRdb reanalyzed the 5' RACE reads and collapses them to one entry per CDR3 protein, without DNA. The sample table includes 150,000 to 170,000 distinct CDR3 sequences. The sequenced sample consisted of naive CXCR3+ CD8+ T cells from blood. These receptors were taken from a human donor in good health. Some clones in this sample may be carry-over from other donors' samples. Each CDR3 is given with its conserved first and last residue.

CDR3: CASSLWSVATEAFF
V: TRBV13
J: TRBJ1-1

CDR3: CSARYRSNEQFF
V: TRBV20-1
J: TRBJ2-1

CDR3: CASSQEMASGSDEQFF
V: TRBV4-3
J: TRBJ2-1

CDR3: CATGTSSYNEQFF
V: TRBV6-6
J: TRBJ2-1

CDR3: CASSLGLAHEQYF
V: TRBV27
J: TRBJ2-7

CDR3: CASSQGVGPWEETQYF
V: TRBV14
J: TRBJ2-5

CDR3: CASSSTANQPQHF
V: TRBV27
J: TRBJ1-5

CDR3: CASSLTSNGGIGTNEKLFF
V: TRBV7-8
J: TRBJ1-4

CDR3: CASQMTSDTQYF
V: TRBV7-6
J: TRBJ2-3

CDR3: CASSVGGTAYNEQFF
V: TRBV7-9
J: TRBJ2-1

CDR3: CASSLRGDDYEQYF
V: TRBV28
J: TRBJ2-7

CDR3: CASRQLGNTIYF
V: TRBV11-2
J: TRBJ1-3

CDR3: CASSQDSWATNYGYTF
V: TRBV4-3
J: TRBJ1-2

CDR3: CASSYSPSGVGDEQFF
V: TRBV6-5
J: TRBJ2-1

CDR3: CASSESGLAGGQRSYNEQFF
V: TRBV2
J: TRBJ2-1

CDR3: CSASRTGSYEQYF
V: TRBV29-1
J: TRBJ2-7

CDR3: CASSLVDGGSTDTQYF
V: TRBV5-1
J: TRBJ2-3

CDR3: CSARGALWNEQFF
V: TRBV20-1
J: TRBJ2-1

CDR3: CASSQDEGTPGSSPLHF
V: TRBV4-1
J: TRBJ1-6

CDR3: CASSYPVGRAEETQYF
V: TRBV6-5
J: TRBJ2-5

CDR3: CASSQELAGGYYNEQFF
V: TRBV4-1
J: TRBJ2-1

CDR3: CAWSRKNQPQHF
V: TRBV30
J: TRBJ1-5

CDR3: CASRSRDGSYNEQFF
V: TRBV2
J: TRBJ2-1

CDR3: CASSQESTDTQYF
V: TRBV4-1
J: TRBJ2-3